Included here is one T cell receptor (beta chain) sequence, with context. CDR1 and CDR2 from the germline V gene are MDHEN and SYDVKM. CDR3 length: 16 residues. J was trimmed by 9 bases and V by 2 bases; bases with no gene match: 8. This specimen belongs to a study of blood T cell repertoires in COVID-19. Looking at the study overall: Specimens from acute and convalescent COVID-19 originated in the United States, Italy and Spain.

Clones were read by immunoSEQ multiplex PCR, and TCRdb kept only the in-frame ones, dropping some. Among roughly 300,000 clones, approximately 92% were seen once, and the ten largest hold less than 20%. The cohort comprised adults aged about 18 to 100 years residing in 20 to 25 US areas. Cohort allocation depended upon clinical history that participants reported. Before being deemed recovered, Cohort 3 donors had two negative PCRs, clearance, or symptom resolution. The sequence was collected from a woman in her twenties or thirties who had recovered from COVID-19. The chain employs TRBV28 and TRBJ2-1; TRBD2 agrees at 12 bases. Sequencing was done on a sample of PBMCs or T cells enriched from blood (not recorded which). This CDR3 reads CASSLGTSGWYSEQFF. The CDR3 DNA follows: TGTGCCAGCAGTTTAGGGACTAGCGGGTGGTATAGTGAGCAGTTCTTC.